These 13 T cell receptor beta chains were sequenced from one sample in a study of control samples from healthy donors and cancer patients. Profiled with immunoSEQ multiplex PCR; TCRdb holds only in-frame clones, not every one. Seen here are under 150,000 clones, 75% to 90% observed once, and the top ten hold roughly 9%. Sequencing was performed on blood. These receptors originate from a woman younger than 45 in good health.

This chain uses TRBV19 with TRBJ2-2, with 10 bases lining up with TRBD1. Germline V gives CDR1 LNHDA, CDR2 SQIVND (reference sequence). The trim removed 9 bases at V and 6 bases at J, leaving 4 bases unmatched. The CDR3 is 13 residues long. The CDR3 coding sequence is TGTGCCAGCCTGGGACAGGGGTCCGGGGAGCTGTTTTTT. Translation: CASLGQGSGELFF.

The V call is TRBV5-1, the J call TRBJ1-4, with D possibly matching TRBD1 (6 bases). This CDR3 contains 15 residues. Looked up from germline, CDR1 is SGHRS and CDR2 is YFSETQ. V shed 4 bases and J shed 7 bases, with 17 bases lying between them. CDR3 DNA sequence: TGCGCCAGCAGCCCACTGGCCGGAGGGGGTGAAAAACTGTTTTTT. Translated, it gives CASSPLAGGGEKLFF.

The chain links TRBV6-5 to TRBJ2-1; 8 nucleotides agree with TRBD2. Losses at the gene ends were 6 bases for V and 7 bases for J; bases not matched to a gene: 11. The CDR3 is 15 amino acids. Per germline, CDR1 MNHEY and CDR2 SVGAGI. The CDR3 is CASRPSGGRGNEQFF. CDR3 nucleotides: TGTGCCAGCAGGCCCTCGGGAGGGCGAGGGAATGAGCAGTTCTTC.

The chain is built from TRBV29-1 and TRBJ2-7; 8 positions match TRBD2. This CDR3 region has 18 residues. Germline loops: CDR1 SQVTM, CDR2 ANQGSEA. Trimming removed 7 bases from V and 0 bases from J; junction bases left unmatched: 20. The CDR3 is CSALGFLEAGDSSYEQYF. For the CDR3, the DNA is TGCAGCGCGTTGGGTTTTTTAGAAGCGGGAGATAGCTCCTACGAGCAGTACTTC.

The rearrangement links TRBV5-6 to TRBJ2-7; 7 bases line up with TRBD2. The CDR3 has 16 residues. V lost 0 bases to trimming and J lost 7 bases; unmatched junction nucleotides: 13. In germline, CDR1 is SGHDT, CDR2 YYEEEE. CDR3 DNA sequence: TGTGCCAGCAGCTTGGCCAGTCGAGCGGGAATGCGGGAGCAGTACTTC. Its translation: CASSLASRAGMREQYF.

The chain is built from TRBV2 and TRBJ1-5; D might be TRBD1 (6 bases). V lost 0 bases, J lost 5 bases, and 14 bases lay in between. The CDR3 contains 16 residues. Germline V CDR1 and CDR2: SNHLY, FYNNEI. For the CDR3, the DNA is TGTGCCAGCAGTGAAGCGCTAGGGGGGAGGGATCAGCCCCAGCATTTT. Encoded protein: CASSEALGGRDQPQHF. Full variable domain (rest looked up from reference TRBV2 and TRBJ1-5): EPEVTQTPSHQVTQMGQEVILRCVPISNHLYFYWYRQILGQKVEFLVSFYNNEISEKSEIFDDQFSVERPDGSNFTLKIRSTKLEDSAMYFCASSEALGGRDQPQHFGDGTRLSIL.

This clone showed up just once. This chain uses TRBV5-1 with TRBJ2-7; D is uncertain. CDR3 length equals 15 residues. V was pared by 0 bases and J by 0 bases, with 10 bases between. Germline V CDR1 and CDR2: SGHRS, YFSETQ. CDR3: CASSLGPLSSYEQYF. CDR3 DNA: TGCGCCAGCAGCTTGGGCCCCCTTAGCTCCTACGAGCAGTACTTC.

The V call is TRBV11-2, the J call TRBJ2-5, with D possibly being TRBD2 (6 bases). With 5 bases removed from V and 0 bases from J, the gap between germline ends came to 13 bases. The CDR3 extends over 15 amino acids. Germline CDR1 and CDR2: SGHAT and FQNNGV. The CDR3 loop is CASSPGGAYQETQYF. The CDR3 DNA follows: TGTGCCAGCAGCCCTGGCGGGGCGTACCAAGAGACCCAGTACTTC.

The chain carries TRBV28 and TRBJ2-7; TRBD2 agrees at 8 bases. This CDR3 has 13 amino acids. Trimming at V came to 8 bases and at J to 5 bases, leaving 8 bases not matched to a gene. Germline values: CDR1 MDHEN, CDR2 SYDVKM. CDR3 DNA: TGTGCCAGCGATACGGGACTAGTAGACGAGCAGTACTTC. Amino acids: CASDTGLVDEQYF.

The rearrangement uses TRBV5-4 and TRBJ2-3, with 7 bases identical to TRBD1. There are 15 residues in the CDR3. After removal of 4 bases from V and 2 bases from J, the junction contained 7 bases not matched to a gene. CDR1 SGHNT and CDR2 YYREEE come from the germline V gene (reference sequence). This CDR3 reads CASSRQGRITDTQYF. Written as DNA, the CDR3 is TGTGCCAGCAGCCGACAGGGCCGGATCACAGATACGCAGTATTTT.

This chain connects TRBV28 to TRBJ1-2; 7 bases agree with TRBD1. CDR1 is MDHEN, CDR2 SYDVKM, per germline. Trimming at V came to 6 bases and at J to 0 bases, leaving 13 bases not matched to a gene. The CDR3 extends over 17 amino acids. The CDR3 coding sequence is TGTGCCAGCAGCCCCACCCCCGGGACAGCGACTAACTATGGCTACACCTTC. This sequence encodes CASSPTPGTATNYGYTF.

The rearrangement joins TRBV29-1 to TRBJ2-7; no firm D call. Trimming took off 6 bases at V and 6 bases at J, with 18 bases between the two ends. The CDR3 covers 13 residues. Germline values: CDR1 SQVTM, CDR2 ANQGSEA. CDR3 nucleotides: TGCAGCGTGGACCCAGGATCCGCCGGCGAGCAGTACTTC. It specifies CSVDPGSAGEQYF.

The rearrangement uses TRBV6-2 or TRBV6-3 and TRBJ2-1; TRBD2 matches at 14 bases. The germline V gene has CDR1 MNHEY and CDR2 SVGEGT. The CDR3 runs to 18 residues. The V and J ends lost 3 bases and 0 bases, in that order; junction bases with no gene match: 4. The DNA of the CDR3 is TGTGCCAGCAGTTATGGACTAGCGGGAGGAAGCTCCTACAATGAGCAGTTCTTC. This sequence encodes CASSYGLAGGSSYNEQFF.